Listed here is a single T cell receptor beta chain. These data originate in a study of T cell changes during pregnancy in multiple sclerosis. Profiling relied on immunoSEQ multiplex PCR, and the TCRdb table lists in-frame clones only, not all of them. The table lists about 74,000 clones, about 85% of them singletons. The receptor comes from a female donor with multiple sclerosis, enrolled in a pregnancy study. This specimen consisted of peripheral blood, obtained before pregnancy.

The CDR3 is CASSLGGGKETQYF. Written as DNA, the CDR3 is TGCGCCAGCAGCTTAGGTGGAGGTAAAGAGACCCAGTACTTC. This rearrangement joins TRBV5-1 to TRBJ2-5, with D possibly being TRBD2 (5 bases). CDR1 is SGHRS, CDR2 YFSETQ, per germline. Trimming cost V 2 bases and J 3 bases, with 11 bases left between them. This CDR3 comprises 14 residues.